Listed here is a single T cell receptor (beta chain). This receptor's antigen is unknown. Base qualities are not at hand, and no much larger clone is one base apart. The germline V gene provides CDR1 SGHTA and CDR2 FQGTGA. From cysteine to phenylalanine, the CDR3 is 17 amino acids long. Of all the DNA, just the CDR3 is kept, 51 bases in frame from base 1. Here V drops 3 bases and J drops 3 bases, and the junction holds 9 bases not matched to any gene. The sample is drawn from a study of T cells in Graves' hyperthyroidism and ophthalmopathy (dated by TCRdb to the late 2010s). Study-wide context: Peripheral blood was sampled at the time of initial diagnosis, prior to any treatment. The paper reports TCR Vbeta CDR3 sequencing of roughly 140 peripheral blood samples: some 44 ophthalmopathy, over 70 hyperthyroidism and around 17 progressor patients. TCR V-J signatures able to tell the groups apart were searched for in a discovery cohort of 100 patients, of whom roughly 42 had Graves' ophthalmopathy and about 60 had stable Graves' hyperthyroidism. The study also compared thyroid tissue and blood T-cell repertoires from about six Graves' hyperthyroidism patients. Prospective prediction of ophthalmopathy was tested in an independent validation cohort of 18 to 20 hyperthyroidism patients and 17 patients who later progressed to ophthalmopathy. Following sampling, methimazole starting at 30 mg daily was given to hyperthyroidism patients, and high-dose intravenous methylprednisolone was given to ophthalmopathy patients. The 75 to 100 discovery patients were randomly split 7:3 into training and test sets. Broad study findings and their caveats: Most expanded thyroid clonotypes (frequency above 0.001) were also detected in blood, a finding suggesting that blood repertoires may reflect thyroid immune responses. Ophthalmopathy was separated from stable hyperthyroidism by a 13 V-J signature model, with around 88% sensitivity and 81% to 83% specificity obtained in cross-validation and 80%/75% obtained in testing. No statistical method was used to set the sample size in advance, and investigators knew the group allocation. During validation, the model predicted progression to ophthalmopathy a median of around 6 months ahead of onset, with approximately 71% sensitivity and under 85% specificity.

A patient counted as having stable Graves' hyperthyroidism if no progression to ophthalmopathy occurred over 18 months of follow-up. Hyperthyroidism patients were aged 18 to 65 years and newly diagnosed, with disease duration of less than 2 months. Any patient with an uncontrolled infection, another autoimmune disease, pregnancy or lactation was excluded. Clinical symptoms, serum thyroxine and TRAb, thyroid ultrasound, and orbital computed tomography formed the basis for the diagnoses. Ficoll-Paque density gradient centrifugation was used to isolate PBMCs from under 11 ml of fresh peripheral blood. Total RNA was extracted using Trizol reagent, and RNA quality was assessed on an Agilent 2100 Bioanalyzer. TCR beta CDR3 regions were amplified from RNA transcripts. A first-round RT-PCR of the TCR CDR3 used the HTBI primer set with the Qiagen OneStep RT-PCR kit. The libraries were constructed in a second round of multiplex PCR and then size-selected and purified. Sequencing of the libraries was done on an Illumina HiSeq2000 using paired-end 100 bp reads. In the paper's pipeline: Raw data were processed with SOAPnuke, discarding reads with adapters, uncalled bases, mean Phred below 15, or no exact constant-primer or identifier match. COPE v1.2.5 was used to merge the high-quality paired reads, and each unique nucleotide sequence was defined as a clonotype. MiTCR v1.1 was used to align clonotypes to the IMGT TRBV, TRBD and TRBJ reference segments. Only V-J combinations with frequency above 0.0001, covering 99% to 99.2% of repertoires, were analysed. A TCS score was defined as the ratio between F50 (clonal expansion) and ExV (chaos), using BLOSUM62-based TCRdist between CDR3 peptides within each V-J. Welch's t-statistics and random forest reduced some 510 V-J features to 13, which were used in a naive Bayes classifier (R e1071). Using fastp at Q25 and MiXCR, TCRdb reprocessed the public reads and kept productive beta chains. A single entry per CDR3 protein holds the most common genes and DNA from its merged rows. What appears here as the V and J calls and clone size reflects TCRdb's work, not the paper's. The sample table shows a few hundred thousand distinct CDR3 sequences, and 19% are seen once. The ten largest account for approximately 4% of the sample.

The sequence joins TRBV7-3 to TRBJ2-7, and TRBD1 aligns with 12 junction nucleotides. The sequenced sample consisted of blood. This receptor was obtained from a woman between 18 and 30 years old with Graves' hyperthyroidism. The DNA reads as follows: TGTGCCAGCAGCTTGCGCTGCGGGACAGGGGGCGTCTACGAGCAGTACTTC. It encodes CASSLRCGTGGVYEQYF.